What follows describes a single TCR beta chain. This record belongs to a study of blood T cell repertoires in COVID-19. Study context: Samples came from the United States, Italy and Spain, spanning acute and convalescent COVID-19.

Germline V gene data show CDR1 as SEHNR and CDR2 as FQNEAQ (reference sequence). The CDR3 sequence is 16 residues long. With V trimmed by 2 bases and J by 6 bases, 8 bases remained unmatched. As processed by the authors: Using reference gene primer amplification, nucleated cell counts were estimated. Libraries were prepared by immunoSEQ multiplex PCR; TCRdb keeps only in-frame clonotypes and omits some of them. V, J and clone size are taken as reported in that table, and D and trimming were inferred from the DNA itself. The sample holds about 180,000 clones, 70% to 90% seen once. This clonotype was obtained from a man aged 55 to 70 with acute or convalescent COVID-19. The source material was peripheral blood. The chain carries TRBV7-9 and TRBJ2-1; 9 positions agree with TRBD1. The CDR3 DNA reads TGTGCCAGCAGCTTAACTAAGGGACAGGGTGTCAATGAGCAGTTCTTC. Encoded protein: CASSLTKGQGVNEQFF. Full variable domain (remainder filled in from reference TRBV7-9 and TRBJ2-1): DTGVSQNPRHKITKRGQNVTFRCDPISEHNRLYWYRQTLGQGPEFLTYFQNEAQLEKSRLLSDRFSAERPKGSFSTLEIQRTEQGDSAMYLCASSLTKGQGVNEQFFGPGTRLTVL.